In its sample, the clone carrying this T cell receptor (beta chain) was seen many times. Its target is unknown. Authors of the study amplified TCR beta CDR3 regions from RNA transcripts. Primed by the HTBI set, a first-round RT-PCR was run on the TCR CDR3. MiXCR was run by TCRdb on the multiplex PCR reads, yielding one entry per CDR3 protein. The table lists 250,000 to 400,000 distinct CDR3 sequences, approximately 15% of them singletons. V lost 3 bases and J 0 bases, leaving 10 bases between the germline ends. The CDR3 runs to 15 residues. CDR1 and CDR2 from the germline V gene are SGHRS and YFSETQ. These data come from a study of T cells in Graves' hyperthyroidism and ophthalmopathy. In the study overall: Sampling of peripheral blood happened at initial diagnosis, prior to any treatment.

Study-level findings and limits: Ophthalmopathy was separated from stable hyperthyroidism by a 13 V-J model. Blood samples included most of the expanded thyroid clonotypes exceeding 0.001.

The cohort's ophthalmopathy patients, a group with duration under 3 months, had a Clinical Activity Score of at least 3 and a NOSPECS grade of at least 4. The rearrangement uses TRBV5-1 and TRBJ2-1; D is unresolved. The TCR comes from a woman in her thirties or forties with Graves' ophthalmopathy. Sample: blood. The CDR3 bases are TGCGCCAGCAGCTCGACGGCGAGCTCCTACAATGAGCAGTTCTTC. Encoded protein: CASSSTASSYNEQFF.